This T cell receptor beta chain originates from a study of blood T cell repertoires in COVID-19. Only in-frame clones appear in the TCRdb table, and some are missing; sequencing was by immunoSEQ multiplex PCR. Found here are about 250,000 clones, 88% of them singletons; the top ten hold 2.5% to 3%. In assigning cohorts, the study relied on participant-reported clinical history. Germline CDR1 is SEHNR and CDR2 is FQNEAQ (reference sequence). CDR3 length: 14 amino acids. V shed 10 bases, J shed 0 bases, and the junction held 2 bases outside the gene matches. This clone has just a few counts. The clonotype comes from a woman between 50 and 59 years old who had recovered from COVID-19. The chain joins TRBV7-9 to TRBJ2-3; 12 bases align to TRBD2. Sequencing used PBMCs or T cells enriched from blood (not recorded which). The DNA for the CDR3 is TGTGCCACCCTAGCGGGAGGGAGCACAGATACGCAGTATTTT. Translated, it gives CATLAGGSTDTQYF.